This T cell receptor beta chain emerged from a study of response to subunit inactivated influenza vaccine. Broader study findings: The authors proposed limited new T cell recruitment per seasonal influenza vaccination.

The CDR3 extends over 14 amino acids. Each CDR3 protein gets one entry after TCRdb re-called the RT-PCR reads with MiXCR. The table includes just over 300,000 distinct CDR3 sequences, around 20% detected once. This clonotype was recorded many times. The antigen is unknown. The gene calls are TRBV21-1 and TRBJ2-5; the table's D call TRBD1 went unverified against the DNA. TRBV21-1 is tagged as a pseudogene. The specimen was PBMCs from blood, collected about 20 months after vaccination. This sequence was found in a man aged 45 to 70 who received an inactivated influenza vaccine. CDR3 DNA sequence: TGTGCCAGCAGCGGAACGGACAGTCAAGAGACCCAGTACTTC. It translates to CASSGTDSQETQYF.